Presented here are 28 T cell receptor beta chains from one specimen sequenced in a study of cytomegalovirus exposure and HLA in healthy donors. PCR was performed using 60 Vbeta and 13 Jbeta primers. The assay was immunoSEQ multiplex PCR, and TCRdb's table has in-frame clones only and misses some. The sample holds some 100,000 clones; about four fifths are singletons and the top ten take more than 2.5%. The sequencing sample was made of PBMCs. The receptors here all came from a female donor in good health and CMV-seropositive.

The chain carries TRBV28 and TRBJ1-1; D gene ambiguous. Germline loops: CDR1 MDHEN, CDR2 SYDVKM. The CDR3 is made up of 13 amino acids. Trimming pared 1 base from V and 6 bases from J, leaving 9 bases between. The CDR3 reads CASSLFIASEAFF. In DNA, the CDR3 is TGTGCCAGCAGTTTATTTATAGCTTCTGAAGCTTTCTTT. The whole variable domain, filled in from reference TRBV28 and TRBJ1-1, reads DVKVTQSSRYLVKRTGEKVFLECVQDMDHENMFWYRQDPGLGLRLIYFSYDVKMKEKGDIPEGYSVSREKKERFSLILESASTNQTSMYLCASSLFIASEAFFGQGTRLTVV.

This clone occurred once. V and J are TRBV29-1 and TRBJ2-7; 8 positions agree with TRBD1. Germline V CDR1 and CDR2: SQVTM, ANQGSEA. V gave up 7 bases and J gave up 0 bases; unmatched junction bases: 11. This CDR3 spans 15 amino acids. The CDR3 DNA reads TGCAGCGCCGGGTCGGACAGGGACCCCTCCTACGAGCAGTACTTC. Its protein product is CSAGSDRDPSYEQYF.

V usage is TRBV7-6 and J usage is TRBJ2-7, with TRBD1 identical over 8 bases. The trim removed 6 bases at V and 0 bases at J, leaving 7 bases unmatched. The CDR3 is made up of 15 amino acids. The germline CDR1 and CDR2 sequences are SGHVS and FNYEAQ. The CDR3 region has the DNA TGTGCCAGCAGTTATCGACAGGGGAGCTCCTACGAGCAGTACTTC. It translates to CASSYRQGSSYEQYF.

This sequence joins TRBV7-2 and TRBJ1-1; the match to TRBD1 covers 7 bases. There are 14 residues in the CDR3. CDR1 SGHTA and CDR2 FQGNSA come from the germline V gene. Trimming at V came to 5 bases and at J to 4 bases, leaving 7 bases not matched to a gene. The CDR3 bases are TGTGCCAGCAGCGTAGACAGGGTGTTCACTGAAGCTTTCTTT. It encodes CASSVDRVFTEAFF.

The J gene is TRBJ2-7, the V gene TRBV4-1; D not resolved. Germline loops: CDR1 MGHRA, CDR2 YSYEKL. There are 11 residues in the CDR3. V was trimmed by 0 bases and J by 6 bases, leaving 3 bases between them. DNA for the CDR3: TGCGCCAGCAGCCAAGATAGCGAGCAGTACTTC. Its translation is CASSQDSEQYF.

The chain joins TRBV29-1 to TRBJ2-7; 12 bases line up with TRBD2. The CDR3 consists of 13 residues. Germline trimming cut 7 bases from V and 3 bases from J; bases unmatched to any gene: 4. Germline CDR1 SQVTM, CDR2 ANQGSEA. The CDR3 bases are TGCAGCGGTGCACTAGCGGGGGGCTACGAGCAGTACTTC. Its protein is CSGALAGGYEQYF.

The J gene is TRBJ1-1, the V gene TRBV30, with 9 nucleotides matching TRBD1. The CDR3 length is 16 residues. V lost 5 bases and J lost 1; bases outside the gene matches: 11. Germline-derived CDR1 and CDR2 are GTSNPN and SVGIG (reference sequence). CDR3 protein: CAWGFGTGYGNTEAFF. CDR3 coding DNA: TGTGCCTGGGGATTCGGGACAGGGTACGGGAACACTGAAGCTTTCTTT.

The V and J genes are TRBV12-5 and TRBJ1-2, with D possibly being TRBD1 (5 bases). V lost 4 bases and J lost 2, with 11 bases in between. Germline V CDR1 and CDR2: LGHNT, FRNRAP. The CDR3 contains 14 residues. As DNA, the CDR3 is TGTGCTAGTGGTTCGGGGGTGAGAAACTATGGCTACACCTTC. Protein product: CASGSGVRNYGYTF.

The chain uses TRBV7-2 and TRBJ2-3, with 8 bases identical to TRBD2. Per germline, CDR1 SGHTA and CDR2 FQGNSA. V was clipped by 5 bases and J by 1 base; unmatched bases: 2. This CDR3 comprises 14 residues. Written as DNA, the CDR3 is TGTGCCAGCAGCCGGGGGGGCGGCACAGATACGCAGTATTTT. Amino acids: CASSRGGGTDTQYF.

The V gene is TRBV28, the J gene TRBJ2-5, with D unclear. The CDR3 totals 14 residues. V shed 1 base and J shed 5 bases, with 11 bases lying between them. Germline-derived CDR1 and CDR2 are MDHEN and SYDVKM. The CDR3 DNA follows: TGTGCCAGCAGTTTATATCACCTTGCGGAGACCCAGTACTTC. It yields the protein CASSLYHLAETQYF.

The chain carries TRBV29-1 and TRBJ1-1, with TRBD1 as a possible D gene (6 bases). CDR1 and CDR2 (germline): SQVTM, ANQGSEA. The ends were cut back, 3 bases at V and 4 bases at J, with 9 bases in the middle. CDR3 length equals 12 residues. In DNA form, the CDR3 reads TGCAGCGTTGACAGGGGACCCACTGAAGCTTTCTTT. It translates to CSVDRGPTEAFF.

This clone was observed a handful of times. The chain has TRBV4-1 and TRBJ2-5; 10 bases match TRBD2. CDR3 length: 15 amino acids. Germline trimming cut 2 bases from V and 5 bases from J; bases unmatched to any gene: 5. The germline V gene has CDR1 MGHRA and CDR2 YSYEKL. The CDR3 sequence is CASSQTSGEWETQYF. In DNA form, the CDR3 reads TGCGCCAGCAGCCAAACTAGCGGGGAGTGGGAGACCCAGTACTTC.

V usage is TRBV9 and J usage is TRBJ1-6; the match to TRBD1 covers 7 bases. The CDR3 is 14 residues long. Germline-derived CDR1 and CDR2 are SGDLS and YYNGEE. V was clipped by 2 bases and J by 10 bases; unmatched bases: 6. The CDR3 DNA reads TGTGCCAGCAGCGTCCAGTTACAGGGGTCACCCCTCCACTTT. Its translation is CASSVQLQGSPLHF.

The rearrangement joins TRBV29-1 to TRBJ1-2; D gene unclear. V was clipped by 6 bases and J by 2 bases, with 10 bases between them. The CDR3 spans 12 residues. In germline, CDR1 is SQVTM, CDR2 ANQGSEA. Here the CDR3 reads CSVIRVNYGYTF. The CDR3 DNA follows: TGCAGCGTCATCCGGGTCAACTATGGCTACACCTTC.

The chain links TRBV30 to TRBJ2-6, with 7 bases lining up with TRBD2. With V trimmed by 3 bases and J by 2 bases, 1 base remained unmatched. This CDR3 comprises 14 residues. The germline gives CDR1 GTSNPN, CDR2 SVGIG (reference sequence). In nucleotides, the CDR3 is TGTGCCTGGAGGGGGGGGACTGGGGCCAACGTCCTGACTTTC. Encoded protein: CAWRGGTGANVLTF.

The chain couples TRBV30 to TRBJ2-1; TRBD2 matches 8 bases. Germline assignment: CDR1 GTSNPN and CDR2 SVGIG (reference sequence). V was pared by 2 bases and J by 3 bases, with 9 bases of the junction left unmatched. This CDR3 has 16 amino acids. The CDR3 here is CAWSPLAGKGYNEQFF. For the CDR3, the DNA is TGTGCCTGGAGTCCCCTAGCGGGTAAGGGCTACAATGAGCAGTTCTTC.

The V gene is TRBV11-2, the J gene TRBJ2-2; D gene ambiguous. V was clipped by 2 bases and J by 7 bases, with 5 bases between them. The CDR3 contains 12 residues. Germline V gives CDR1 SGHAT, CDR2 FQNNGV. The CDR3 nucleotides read TGTGCCAGCAGCTTACCCCGCGGGGAGCTGTTTTTT. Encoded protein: CASSLPRGELFF.

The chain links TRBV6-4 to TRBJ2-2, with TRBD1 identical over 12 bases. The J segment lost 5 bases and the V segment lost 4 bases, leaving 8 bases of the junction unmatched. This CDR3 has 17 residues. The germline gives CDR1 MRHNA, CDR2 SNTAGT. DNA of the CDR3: TGTGCCAGCAGTGCCACGGGACAGGGGGCTGGAACCGGGGAGCTGTTTTTT. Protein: CASSATGQGAGTGELFF.

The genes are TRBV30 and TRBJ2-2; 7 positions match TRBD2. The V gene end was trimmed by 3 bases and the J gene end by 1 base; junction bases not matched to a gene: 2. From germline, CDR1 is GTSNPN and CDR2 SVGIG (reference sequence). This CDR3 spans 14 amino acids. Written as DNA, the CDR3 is TGTGCCTGGAGAGCTAGCGGGAACACCGGGGAGCTGTTTTTT. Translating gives CAWRASGNTGELFF.

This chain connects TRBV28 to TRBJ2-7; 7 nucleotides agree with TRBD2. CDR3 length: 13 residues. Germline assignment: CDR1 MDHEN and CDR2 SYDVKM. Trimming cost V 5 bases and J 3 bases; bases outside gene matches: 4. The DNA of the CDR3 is TGTGCCAGCAGTCTAAGGGAGGGCTACGAGCAGTACTTC. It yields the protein CASSLREGYEQYF.

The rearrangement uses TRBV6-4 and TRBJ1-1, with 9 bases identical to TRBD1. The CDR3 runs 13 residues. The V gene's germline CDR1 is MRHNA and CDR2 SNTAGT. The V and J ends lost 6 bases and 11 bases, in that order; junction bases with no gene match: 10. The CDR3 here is CASSPGQGMGAFF. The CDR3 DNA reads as TGTGCCAGCAGCCCCGGACAGGGGATGGGCGCTTTCTTT.

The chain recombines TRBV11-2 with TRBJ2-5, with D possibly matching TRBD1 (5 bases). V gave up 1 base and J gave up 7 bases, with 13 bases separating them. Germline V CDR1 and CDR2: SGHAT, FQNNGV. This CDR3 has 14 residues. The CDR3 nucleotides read TGTGCCAGCAGCTTAGTCGGCAGGGAAGGGACCCAGTACTTC. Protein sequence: CASSLVGREGTQYF.

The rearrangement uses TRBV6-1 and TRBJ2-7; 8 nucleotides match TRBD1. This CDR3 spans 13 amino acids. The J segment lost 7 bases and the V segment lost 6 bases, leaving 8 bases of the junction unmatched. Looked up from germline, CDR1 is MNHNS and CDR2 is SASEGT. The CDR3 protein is CASRGQGRWEQYF. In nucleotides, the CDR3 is TGTGCCAGCAGAGGACAGGGACGGTGGGAGCAGTACTTC.

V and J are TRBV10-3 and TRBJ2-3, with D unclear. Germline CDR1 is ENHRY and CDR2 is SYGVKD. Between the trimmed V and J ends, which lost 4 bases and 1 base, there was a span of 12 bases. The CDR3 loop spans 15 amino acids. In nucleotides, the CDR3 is TGTGCCATCAGTGTCACCGACCGGGGCACAGATACGCAGTATTTT. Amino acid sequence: CAISVTDRGTDTQYF.

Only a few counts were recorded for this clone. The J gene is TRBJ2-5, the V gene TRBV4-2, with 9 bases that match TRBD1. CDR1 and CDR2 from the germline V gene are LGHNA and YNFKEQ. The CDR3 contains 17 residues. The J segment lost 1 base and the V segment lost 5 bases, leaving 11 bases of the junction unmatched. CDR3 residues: CASSAQNRGPSQETQYF. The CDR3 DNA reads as TGTGCCAGCAGCGCACAAAACAGGGGGCCTTCCCAAGAGACCCAGTACTTC.

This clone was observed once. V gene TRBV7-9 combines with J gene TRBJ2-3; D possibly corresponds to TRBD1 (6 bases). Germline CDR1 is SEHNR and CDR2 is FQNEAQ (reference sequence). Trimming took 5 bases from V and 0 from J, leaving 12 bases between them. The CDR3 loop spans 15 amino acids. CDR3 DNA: TGTGCCAGCAGCAGAAGACAGGCTAGCACAGATACGCAGTATTTT. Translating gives CASSRRQASTDTQYF.

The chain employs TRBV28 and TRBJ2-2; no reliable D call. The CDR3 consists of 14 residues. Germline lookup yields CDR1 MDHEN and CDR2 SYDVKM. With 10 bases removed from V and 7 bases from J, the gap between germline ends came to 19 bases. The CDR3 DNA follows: TGTGCCACCCAACGGTTTGGTTACAGCGGGGAGCTGTTTTTT. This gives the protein CATQRFGYSGELFF.

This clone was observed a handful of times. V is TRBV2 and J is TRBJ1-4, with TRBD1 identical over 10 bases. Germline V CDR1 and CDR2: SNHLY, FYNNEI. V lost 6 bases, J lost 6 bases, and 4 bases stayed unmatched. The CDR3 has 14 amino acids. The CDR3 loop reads CASSRDRGYEKLFF. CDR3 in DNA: TGTGCCAGCAGCAGGGACAGGGGTTATGAAAAACTGTTTTTT.